The clone carrying this T cell receptor beta chain was observed a handful of times. Its antigen is unidentified. Collection occurred without any documented infections or immune events in donors. Germline values: CDR1 SGHAT, CDR2 FQNNGV. Trimming pared 5 bases from V and 3 bases from J, leaving 10 bases between. The CDR3 sequence is 13 residues long. The record originates from a study of identifying expanded T cells in peripheral blood. Study outcomes and limitations: Differentially abundant clones: around 1.2 between replicates, 15 to 17 at 2 to 3 weeks, approximately 19 at four. Approximately 2-week clone count variance significantly increased as total template count grew.

Generated by immunoSEQ multiplex PCR, the TCRdb table keeps only in-frame clones and is missing some. The data contain under 150,000 clones, about four fifths of them seen just once; the ten biggest clones take up 2.5% to 4%. The rearrangement joins TRBV11-2 to TRBJ1-2; D uncertain. Sequencing was performed on blood. The TCR was taken from a person aged 18-69 years in good health. This CDR3 reads CASSRTRDYGYTF. Written as DNA, the CDR3 is TGTGCCAGCAGCCGGACGCGAGACTATGGCTACACCTTC.